Below are 26 T cell receptor beta chains sequenced from a single sample in a study of cytomegalovirus exposure and HLA in healthy donors. This PCR relied on a set of 60 Vbeta primers and 13 Jbeta primers. Profiling relied on immunoSEQ multiplex PCR, and the TCRdb table lists in-frame clones only, not all of them. The top ten hold around 3.2% of the sample, which has 150,000 to 200,000 clones, 77% seen once. The specimen sequenced was PBMCs. Receptors were obtained from a female donor in good health and CMV-seronegative.

CDR3: CASVWGPNSPLHF. CDR3 bases: TGTGCCAGCGTCTGGGGCCCTAATTCACCCCTCCACTTT. V gene TRBV28 combines with J gene TRBJ1-6; TRBD1 is a possible D gene (5 bases). The CDR3 loop spans 13 amino acids. Germline V gene data show CDR1 as MDHEN and CDR2 as SYDVKM. Trimming pared 8 bases from V and 6 bases from J, leaving 11 bases between.

This chain connects TRBV7-3 to TRBJ2-1; D may be TRBD2 (6 bases). The germline gives CDR1 SGHTA, CDR2 FQGTGA. V lost 2 bases and J lost 2, with 10 bases in between. The CDR3 consists of 15 residues. CDR3 sequence (DNA): TGTGCCAGCAGCTTAGACGGGGGTCCCTACAATGAGCAGTTCTTC. Its translation is CASSLDGGPYNEQFF.

The rearrangement uses TRBV10-2 and TRBJ2-5; 8 bases align to TRBD1. CDR3 size: 15 residues. In germline, CDR1 is WSHSY, CDR2 SAAADI. J lost 4 bases, V lost 3 bases, and 7 bases had no gene match. CDR3 protein: CASSEPTGASETQYF. The DNA of the CDR3 is TGCGCCAGCAGTGAACCGACAGGGGCCTCAGAGACCCAGTACTTC.

This chain links TRBV4-3 with TRBJ1-4; maybe TRBD1 (5 bases). Germline V gene sequence: CDR1 LGHNA, CDR2 YSLEER. The germline V and J ends were trimmed by 0 bases and 11 bases, with 19 bases remaining between them. The CDR3 consists of 16 residues. CDR3 loop: CASSQEAYGAGFKLFF. CDR3 in DNA: TGCGCCAGCAGCCAAGAGGCGTATGGAGCAGGGTTCAAACTGTTTTTT.

The chain combines TRBV19 with TRBJ2-5, with a tentative D call TRBD2 (5 bases). CDR3 length: 14 amino acids. Germline V gives CDR1 LNHDA, CDR2 SQIVND (reference sequence). Trimming removed 5 bases from V and 5 bases from J, with 15 bases in between. The CDR3 is CASSVGGFEETQYF. CDR3 sequence (DNA): TGTGCCAGTAGTGTCGGAGGATTTGAGGAGACCCAGTACTTC.

The chain joins TRBV5-1 to TRBJ2-5, with D possibly TRBD1 on 7 matching bases. Trimming shortened V by 0 bases and J by 4 bases, and 13 bases separated the two germline ends. Germline V gene sequence: CDR1 SGHRS, CDR2 YFSETQ. This CDR3 comprises 15 residues. The CDR3 sequence is CASSLVSQGGETQYF. In nucleotides, the CDR3 is TGCGCCAGCAGCTTGGTCTCTCAGGGGGGAGAGACCCAGTACTTC.

The CDR3, as DNA: TGTGCCAGCAGTTTATCGACAGGGCTACATGGCTACACCTTC. Translated: CASSLSTGLHGYTF. The chain links TRBV27 to TRBJ1-2; the match to TRBD1 covers 7 bases. The germline V gene encodes CDR1 MNHEY and CDR2 SMNVEV (reference sequence). Unmatched junction bases numbered 4, after V lost 0 bases and J lost 6 bases. The CDR3 is made up of 14 amino acids.

The chain couples TRBV30 to TRBJ1-5; 9 bases are shared with TRBD1. Trimming cost V 7 bases and J 7 bases; bases outside gene matches: 5. The CDR3 runs to 12 residues. Per the germline V gene, CDR1 is GTSNPN and CDR2 is SVGIG (reference sequence). The CDR3 is CASGQGLQPQHF. CDR3 nucleotides: TGTGCCTCCGGACAGGGGCTGCAGCCCCAGCATTTT.

The rearrangement joins TRBV2 to TRBJ1-4; 9 nucleotides align to TRBD1. V lost 6 bases and J lost 8; bases outside the gene matches: 7. The CDR3 totals 14 residues. Germline values: CDR1 SNHLY, CDR2 FYNNEI. The CDR3 loop reads CASRGTGQGEKLFF. CDR3 bases: TGTGCCAGCAGGGGGACAGGGCAGGGGGAAAAACTGTTTTTT. Drawing the rest from reference TRBV2 and TRBJ1-4, the complete variable domain is EPEVTQTPSHQVTQMGQEVILRCVPISNHLYFYWYRQILGQKVEFLVSFYNNEISEKSEIFDDQFSVERPDGSNFTLKIRSTKLEDSAMYFCASRGTGQGEKLFFGSGTQLSVL.

The chain is built from TRBV18 and TRBJ1-2; no clear D. V dropped 0 bases and J dropped 1 base, with 12 bases sitting between them. This CDR3 region has 16 residues. The germline V gene has CDR1 KGHSH and CDR2 LQKENI. The CDR3 protein is CASSPPDGRLNYGYTF. The CDR3 DNA is TGTGCCAGCTCACCACCGGACGGGAGACTTAACTATGGCTACACCTTC.

This chain links TRBV19 with TRBJ2-1; TRBD2 aligns across 12 bases. Losses at the gene ends were 8 bases for V and 7 bases for J; bases not matched to a gene: 12. CDR1 and CDR2 from the germline V gene are LNHDA and SQIVND (reference sequence). The CDR3 totals 16 residues. CDR3 nucleotide sequence: TGTGCCAGTCAGGGTGGGGCTAGCGGGGGGGCTAATGAGCAGTTCTTC. Amino acids: CASQGGASGGANEQFF. The full variable domain, with the rest looked up from reference TRBV19 and TRBJ2-1, is DGGITQSPKYLFRKEGQNVTLSCEQNLNHDAMYWYRQDPGQGLRLIYYSQIVNDFQKGDIAEGYSVSREKKESFPLTVTSAQKNPTAFYLCASQGGASGGANEQFFGPGTRLTVL.

V gene TRBV9 combines with J gene TRBJ2-3; TRBD1 matches at 7 bases. Per the germline V gene, CDR1 is SGDLS and CDR2 is YYNGEE. Trimming removed 3 bases from V and 4 bases from J; junction bases left unmatched: 2. This CDR3 spans 13 amino acids. The CDR3 is CASSGTGADTQYF. As DNA, the CDR3 is TGTGCCAGCAGCGGTACAGGGGCAGATACGCAGTATTTT.

This rearrangement joins TRBV7-2 to TRBJ2-2; D remains ambiguous. The CDR3 has 12 amino acids. The germline V gene encodes CDR1 SGHTA and CDR2 FQGNSA. V was trimmed by 4 bases and J by 3 bases, leaving 3 bases between them. CDR3 sequence reads: CASSSDTGELFF. The CDR3 bases are TGTGCCAGCAGCTCTGACACCGGGGAGCTGTTTTTT.

This clone was seen a few times. DNA of the CDR3: TGTGCCAGCAGCTTAGGAACGGCAACTAATGAAAAACTGTTTTTT. Its translation is CASSLGTATNEKLFF. The gene calls are TRBV11-1 and TRBJ1-4; D remains unclear. CDR1 and CDR2 (germline): SGHAT, FQDESV (reference sequence). V dropped 1 base and J dropped 0 bases, with 6 bases sitting between them. This CDR3 comprises 15 residues.

The chain combines TRBV4-1 with TRBJ2-3; 7 nucleotides line up with TRBD2. V trimming: 4 bases; J trimming: 4 bases; junction bases outside the gene matches: 11. This CDR3 region has 16 residues. Germline values: CDR1 MGHRA, CDR2 YSYEKL. The CDR3 nucleotides are TGCGCCAGCAGCCCTGCAGACGGGGGGACGGCAGATACGCAGTATTTT. Its protein is CASSPADGGTADTQYF.

This rearrangement joins TRBV25-1 to TRBJ2-3; no clear D. The CDR3 consists of 13 residues. V was trimmed by 5 bases and J by 2 bases, leaving 8 bases between them. Germline loops: CDR1 MGHDK, CDR2 SYGVNS. The CDR3 loop is CASSLDSTDTQYF. CDR3 nucleotide sequence: TGTGCCAGCAGTTTAGACTCCACAGATACGCAGTATTTT.

This clone was seen a single time. The chain recombines TRBV29-1 with TRBJ2-7; 11 nucleotides align to TRBD2. CDR1 is SQVTM, CDR2 ANQGSEA, per germline. The CDR3 covers 15 residues. The J segment lost 4 bases and the V segment lost 0 bases, leaving 5 bases of the junction unmatched. CDR3 in DNA: TGCAGCGTTGAAGAGGCTAGCGGGAGGAGGTACGAGCAGTACTTC. Amino acids: CSVEEASGRRYEQYF.

The CDR3 region has the DNA TGTGCCAGCAGTTCCTCTAGCGGGAGGGCCGTCGAGCAGTACTTC. The encoded protein is CASSSSSGRAVEQYF. The chain recombines TRBV6-5 with TRBJ2-7; 12 nucleotides line up with TRBD2. J gave up 6 bases and V 4 bases, and 7 bases lay outside the gene matches. The CDR3 covers 15 residues. CDR1 and CDR2 (germline): MNHEY, SVGAGI.

This clone turned up a few times. V usage is TRBV4-3 and J usage is TRBJ2-6, with a tentative D call TRBD1 (6 bases). Germline V gives CDR1 LGHNA, CDR2 YSLEER. Trimming cost V 0 bases and J 4 bases, with 10 bases left between them. There are 16 residues in the CDR3. DNA of the CDR3: TGCGCCAGCAGCCAAGACCAAGGACAGGGGGCCAACGTCCTGACTTTC. Amino acid sequence: CASSQDQGQGANVLTF.

This chain links TRBV5-1 with TRBJ2-1, with 12 bases matching TRBD1. The junction had 9 bases not matched to a gene; V was cut back by 3 bases and J by 5 bases. Germline-derived CDR1 and CDR2 are SGHRS and YFSETQ. The CDR3 length is 17 residues. The CDR3 is CASSWRAGTGGDNEQFF. In DNA form, the CDR3 reads TGCGCCAGCAGCTGGAGGGCCGGGACAGGGGGCGACAATGAGCAGTTCTTC.

The rearrangement links TRBV5-6 to TRBJ1-1; TRBD1 might be the D (5 bases). Germline-derived CDR1 and CDR2 are SGHDT and YYEEEE. V gave up 6 bases and J gave up 8 bases, with 14 bases separating them. This CDR3 region has 12 residues. The CDR3 DNA follows: TGTGCCAGCAACCTTCGGGGGACGGAAGCTTTCTTT. Amino acid sequence: CASNLRGTEAFF.

This sequence joins TRBV6-1 and TRBJ1-2; 7 bases are shared with TRBD1. The CDR3 length is 15 residues. Germline V lookup: CDR1 MNHNS, CDR2 SASEGT. J gave up 0 bases and V 7 bases, and 8 bases lay outside the gene matches. The CDR3 DNA is TGTGCCAGCAACCGACAGGGAAGAGCTAACTATGGCTACACCTTC. Its protein product is CASNRQGRANYGYTF.

Here the CDR3 DNA reads TGTGCCAGCAGCTTTTCTCGGCAGGTCGAGACCCAGTACTTC. Its translation is CASSFSRQVETQYF. The chain carries TRBV7-2 and TRBJ2-5; no reliable D call. The CDR3 contains 14 residues. The V end lost 3 bases, the J end lost 5 bases, and 13 bases lay between the germline ends. CDR1 is SGHTA, CDR2 FQGNSA, per germline. Based on the CDR3 plus reference TRBV7-2 and TRBJ2-5, the full variable domain is GAGVSQSPSNKVTEKGKDVELRCDPISGHTALYWYRQSLGQGLEFLIYFQGNSAPDKSGLPSDRFSAERTGGSVSTLTIQRTQQEDSAVYLCASSFSRQVETQYFGPGTRLLVL.

The chain carries TRBV18 and TRBJ1-3; no definite D call. Trimming stripped 2 bases from V and 0 bases from J, with 14 bases between. The V gene's germline CDR1 is KGHSH and CDR2 LQKENI. The CDR3 runs 17 residues. CDR3 residues: CASSPEGTWASGNTIYF. CDR3 DNA: TGTGCCAGCTCACCAGAGGGAACATGGGCCTCTGGAAACACCATATATTTT.

This chain uses TRBV6-1 with TRBJ1-1, with D uncertain. The V gene lost 4 bases and the J gene lost 9 bases, with 21 bases spanning the gap. Germline CDR1 reads MNHNS; CDR2 reads SASEGT. The CDR3 is 15 residues long. The CDR3 region is CASSGVRRVSAKAFF. The CDR3 coding sequence is TGTGCCAGCAGTGGTGTGAGGCGGGTGTCGGCGAAAGCTTTCTTT.

The chain combines TRBV19 with TRBJ1-4; D is undetermined. CDR3 length equals 14 residues. Germline CDR1 and CDR2: LNHDA and SQIVND (reference sequence). Deletions cut 4 bases from V and 6 bases from J, with 12 bases between. Here the CDR3 reads CASSTDLEDEKLFF. CDR3 sequence (DNA): TGTGCCAGTAGTACTGACCTAGAGGATGAAAAACTGTTTTTT.